Detailed here is one T cell receptor (beta chain). J gave up 6 bases and V 5 bases, and 9 bases lay outside the gene matches. Germline-derived CDR1 and CDR2 are MNHEY and SVGAGI. There are 15 residues in the CDR3. The data were taken from a study of OX40 agonist ivuxolimab in advanced cancers. On the study more broadly: It was permissible to have had prior anti-PD-1, anti-PD-L1 or anti-CTLA-4 therapy, and approximately 41% had some.

Clones were read by immunoSEQ multiplex PCR, and TCRdb kept only the in-frame ones, dropping some. The sample lists approximately 77,000 clones; around nine tenths were seen once. The sample was CD4+ or CD8+ T cells sorted from blood, taken in a trial of the OX40 agonist ivuxolimab. This TCR derives from an adult with an advanced solid tumor such as melanoma, head and neck, liver or kidney cancer. The chain recombines TRBV6-5 with TRBJ2-7; 11 nucleotides agree with TRBD1. CDR3 region: CASSKTGTGGGEQYF. The CDR3 bases are TGTGCCAGCAGTAAAACAGGGACAGGGGGTGGCGAGCAGTACTTC.